A selection of T cell receptor beta chains follows, all from one sample in a study of shared clonotypes between healthy human individuals. Assay: immunoSEQ multiplex PCR; the TCRdb copy retains only in-frame clones and omits some. The sample shows under 600,000 clones, 95% to 98% of them seen only once. The specimen sequenced was naive CD4+ T cells sorted from blood. All receptors derive from a young woman in good health. CDR3s include the opening cysteine and the closing phenylalanine or tryptophan. The order of the fields is V gene, clone size, J gene, D gene, CDR3 DNA, CDR3 protein. A D gene is named only where the DNA matches it firmly. Expanded clones get a size class; other rows say once, few or many, or leave the size out.

>TRBV7-9|-|TRBJ1-6|-
TGTGCCAGCAGCTTAGAAGTTCCATCACCCCTCCACTTT
CASSLEVPSPLHF
>TRBV19|-|TRBJ1-2|TRBD1
TGTGCCAGTACCTTGACAGGGGAGGACTATGGCTACACCTTC
CASTLTGEDYGYTF
>TRBV11-2|-|TRBJ2-7|TRBD2
TGTGCCAGCAGCTTTACGACTAGCGGGATTTACTACGAGCAGTACTTC
CASSFTTSGIYYEQYF
>TRBV6-4|once|TRBJ2-1|TRBD1
TGTGCCAGCAGTGACTCGAGGGGGCTCACCTACAATGAGCAGTTCTTC
CASSDSRGLTYNEQFF
>TRBV2|-|TRBJ2-1|TRBD1
TGTGCCGGGATCACGACAGGGGTCGGAGAGCAGTTCTTC
CAGITTGVGEQFF
>TRBV5-1|-|TRBJ2-3|TRBD2
TGCGCCAGCAGCTTGATACGGGAGGGCACAGATACGCAGTATTTT
CASSLIREGTDTQYF
>TRBV27|-|TRBJ1-5|-
TGTGCCAGCAGTTTACTAAATAGCAATCAGCCCCAGCATTTT
CASSLLNSNQPQHF
>TRBV6-5|-|TRBJ2-5|-
TGTGCCAGCAGTTACTCCAGAGGGAAAGGAGAGACCCAGTACTTC
CASSYSRGKGETQYF
>TRBV19|-|TRBJ2-2|TRBD2
TGTGCCAGTAGTAAGACTAGCGGGAGGGTTAACACCGGGGAGCTGTTTTTT
CASSKTSGRVNTGELFF
>TRBV4-2|-|TRBJ2-1|TRBD2
TGTGCCAGCAGCCAAAGGGGGACTAGCGGGAGAAATGAGCAGTTCTTC
CASSQRGTSGRNEQFF
>TRBV4-1|-|TRBJ2-2|-
TGCGCCAGCAGCCCCGGACGCGATACCGGGGAGCTGTTTTTT
CASSPGRDTGELFF
>TRBV7-2|-|TRBJ2-7|-
TGTGCCAGCAGCTTAGTGGGGGGCGAGACTCCCGAGCAGTACTTC
CASSLVGGETPEQYF
>TRBV7-9|-|TRBJ1-2|TRBD1
TGTGCCAGCAGCCCACAGGGGATGCACTATGGCTACACCTTC
CASSPQGMHYGYTF